The present entry profiles one T cell receptor (beta chain) with its context. CDR3 size: 13 residues. V was pared by 3 bases and J by 7 bases, with 13 bases between. 5'RACE template switching generated TCR cDNA, adding a universal primer site and UMIs. TCRdb re-called the 5' RACE reads through MiXCR, storing one row per CDR3 protein. In the table there are about 550,000 distinct CDR3 sequences, about 19% of which are singletons. This sample was included in a study of T cells after yellow fever vaccination. The sequence was obtained from a man aged 30-40 years who received the YFV17D yellow fever vaccine. The J gene is TRBJ2-7, the V gene TRBV12-3 or TRBV12-4; the D gene is possibly TRBD1 (6 bases). The sequences come from PBMCs, collected 15 days after the yellow fever booster vaccination. The CDR3 DNA sequence: TGTGCCAGCAGTTTCCTGGGACATTCAGAGCAGTACTTC. This codes for CASSFLGHSEQYF.